The 14 T cell receptor beta chains reported below all come from one sample, sequenced in a study of shared clonotypes between healthy human individuals. In the naive CD8 group, cells lacked CD45RO and were positively selected for CCR7, so terminally differentiated effector memory CD45RA+ cells were left out. Clones were sequenced by immunoSEQ multiplex PCR, and TCRdb holds only the in-frame ones, with some missing. The sample holds 750,000 to 1,000,000 clones, 92% seen once. Sequenced sample: naive CD8+ T cells sorted from blood. These receptors were obtained from a man aged 25 to 40 in good health.

This clone was seen once. The rearrangement links TRBV7-9 to TRBJ1-4; TRBD1 is a possible D gene (6 bases). This CDR3 has 15 residues. Germline V gene sequence: CDR1 SEHNR, CDR2 FQNEAQ (reference sequence). The ends were cut back, 1 base at V and 10 bases at J, with 16 bases in the middle. The CDR3 sequence is CASSLDWGLGAKLFF. The CDR3 nucleotides are TGTGCCAGCAGCTTAGATTGGGGACTGGGGGCAAAACTGTTTTTT.

V is TRBV15 and J is TRBJ1-2, with TRBD1 as a possible D gene (6 bases). In germline, CDR1 is LNHNV, CDR2 YYDKDF (reference sequence). This CDR3 contains 14 residues. V lost 0 bases and J 7 bases, leaving 12 bases between the germline ends. Written as DNA, the CDR3 is TGTGCCACCAGCAGAGAGACAGGAGGCCCTGGCTACACCTTC. Its translation: CATSRETGGPGYTF.

The rearrangement joins TRBV5-6 to TRBJ2-1; D is unresolved. V was trimmed by 2 bases and J by 5 bases, leaving 11 bases between them. The CDR3 extends over 14 amino acids. Per germline, CDR1 SGHDT and CDR2 YYEEEE. The CDR3 region has the DNA TGTGCCAGCAGCTTAGGACGAGACCACAATGAGCAGTTCTTC. The encoded protein is CASSLGRDHNEQFF. Looking up the rest from reference TRBV5-6 and TRBJ2-1 gives the full variable domain: DAGVTQSPTHLIKTRGQQVTLRCSPKSGHDTVSWYQQALGQGPQFIFQYYEEEERQRGNFPDRFSGHQFPNYSSELNVNALLLGDSALYLCASSLGRDHNEQFFGPGTRLTVL.

The chain recombines TRBV6-6 with TRBJ2-7; the match to TRBD2 covers 10 bases. The CDR3 spans 16 residues. CDR1 and CDR2 from the germline V gene are MNHNY and SVGAGI (reference sequence). J gave up 2 bases and V 2 bases, and 6 bases lay outside the gene matches. As DNA, the CDR3 is TGTGCCAGCAGTTACCGCGGACTAGCGGATACCTACGAGCAGTACTTC. This codes for CASSYRGLADTYEQYF.

The chain employs TRBV7-9 and TRBJ2-2; no definite D call. There are 14 residues in the CDR3. The V gene lost 5 bases and the J gene lost 4 bases, with 11 bases spanning the gap. CDR1 is SEHNR and CDR2 is FQNEAQ in the germline V gene (reference sequence). CDR3: CASSGVVVTGELFF. CDR3 DNA: TGTGCCAGCAGCGGTGTGGTCGTCACCGGGGAGCTGTTTTTT.

The chain joins TRBV5-1 to TRBJ2-7; D may correspond to TRBD1 or TRBD2 (5 bases each). Germline V gene sequence: CDR1 SGHRS, CDR2 YFSETQ. The CDR3 has 15 residues. V was cut by 1 base and J by 1 base, with 12 bases left in between. CDR3 bases: TGCGCCAGCAGCTTGCCAGGGTCGGGGTCCTACGAGCAGTACTTC. Translated: CASSLPGSGSYEQYF. The full variable domain, with the rest looked up from reference TRBV5-1 and TRBJ2-7, is KAGVTQTPRYLIKTRGQQVTLSCSPISGHRSVSWYQQTPGQGLQFLFEYFSETQRNKGNFPGRFSGRQFSNSRSEMNVSTLELGDSALYLCASSLPGSGSYEQYFGPGTRLTVT.

The chain combines TRBV4-1 with TRBJ1-1; D unresolved. This CDR3 contains 14 residues. The V gene's germline CDR1 is MGHRA and CDR2 YSYEKL. V shed 0 bases and J shed 5 bases, with 10 bases lying between them. The CDR3 nucleotides are TGCGCCAGCAGCCAAGACTGGTCGGTTACTGAAGCTTTCTTT. Translated: CASSQDWSVTEAFF.

In this sample, this clone turned up once. The chain is built from TRBV5-1 and TRBJ2-7; D is unclear. The CDR3 length is 14 residues. Trimming took off 1 base at V and 3 bases at J, with 11 bases between the two ends. CDR1 is SGHRS, CDR2 YFSETQ, per germline. This chain's CDR3 is CASSLSDGYYEQYF. In DNA, the CDR3 is TGCGCCAGCAGCTTGTCGGACGGATACTACGAGCAGTACTTC.

The V call is TRBV30, the J call TRBJ1-4; 8 bases match TRBD1. With V trimmed by 4 bases and J by 7 bases, 8 bases remained unmatched. Germline CDR1 and CDR2: GTSNPN and SVGIG (reference sequence). The CDR3 has 14 amino acids. The CDR3 region has the DNA TGTGCCTGGAAGTTAGGGACAGGTGGTGAAAAACTGTTTTTT. Encoded protein: CAWKLGTGGEKLFF.

This clone is a singleton in its sample. This chain uses TRBV10-2 with TRBJ2-1; a possible D gene is TRBD2 (5 bases). Per the germline V gene, CDR1 is WSHSY and CDR2 is SAAADI. CDR3 size: 15 residues. V shed 2 bases and J shed 6 bases, with 14 bases lying between them. Here the CDR3 reads CASSEVVGVANEQFF. For the CDR3, the DNA is TGCGCCAGCAGTGAGGTTGTGGGAGTGGCCAATGAGCAGTTCTTC.

This chain uses TRBV27 with TRBJ1-1, with 12 bases lining up with TRBD1. CDR3 length: 15 amino acids. Unmatched junction bases numbered 5, after V lost 5 bases and J lost 4 bases. CDR1 is MNHEY, CDR2 SMNVEV, per germline (reference sequence). CDR3 amino acids: CASSEGQGATTEAFF. In nucleotides, the CDR3 is TGTGCCAGCAGTGAGGGACAGGGGGCGACCACTGAAGCTTTCTTT.

The chain uses TRBV27 and TRBJ2-5; no definite D call. The J call may be faulty, since TRBJ2-7 better matches the DNA end. This CDR3 is 14 amino acids long. Germline V gene lookup returns CDR1 MNHEY and CDR2 SMNVEV (reference sequence). CDR3 loop: CASSFQARSYEQYF. In DNA, the CDR3 is TGTGCCAGCAGTTTCCAGGCCAGGTCCTACGAGCAGTACTTC.

The genes are TRBV4-3 and TRBJ2-1; 15 bases match TRBD2. This CDR3 is 18 amino acids long. J lost 7 bases, V lost 3 bases, and 10 bases had no gene match. From germline, CDR1 is LGHNA and CDR2 YSLEER. CDR3 protein: CASSQGLAGGQTGNEQFF. In DNA, the CDR3 is TGCGCCAGCAGCCAGGGACTAGCGGGAGGACAAACGGGAAATGAGCAGTTCTTC.

J is TRBJ2-1 and V is TRBV29-1, with a tentative D call TRBD1 (6 bases). Germline lookup yields CDR1 SQVTM and CDR2 ANQGSEA. V lost 5 bases and J lost 2, with 10 bases in between. The CDR3 loop spans 13 amino acids. This chain's CDR3 is CSVYRATYNEQFF. DNA for the CDR3: TGCAGCGTTTACAGGGCCACCTACAATGAGCAGTTCTTC.